This T cell receptor (beta chain) was captured in a study of blood T cell repertoires in COVID-19. Study-wide context: The United States, Italy and Spain supplied acute and convalescent COVID-19 samples.

This clone is deemed large. CDR1 is SGDLS and CDR2 is YYNGEE in the germline V gene. The CDR3 covers 15 residues. The V and J ends lost 4 bases and 4 bases, in that order; junction bases with no gene match: 9. Assay used: immunoSEQ multiplex PCR; TCRdb lists only in-frame clones, some missing. The repertoire includes around 30,000 clones, approximately 67% of them detected once, and 17% sits in the top ten. The chain joins TRBV9 to TRBJ2-7, with 9 bases matching TRBD1. This TCR derives from a human donor in a cohort sampled during active COVID-19. Sample: peripheral blood. CDR3 sequence (DNA): TGTGCCAGCAGCCCCCGGACAGGGGCGGGGTACGAGCAGTACTTC. Translation gives CASSPRTGAGYEQYF.